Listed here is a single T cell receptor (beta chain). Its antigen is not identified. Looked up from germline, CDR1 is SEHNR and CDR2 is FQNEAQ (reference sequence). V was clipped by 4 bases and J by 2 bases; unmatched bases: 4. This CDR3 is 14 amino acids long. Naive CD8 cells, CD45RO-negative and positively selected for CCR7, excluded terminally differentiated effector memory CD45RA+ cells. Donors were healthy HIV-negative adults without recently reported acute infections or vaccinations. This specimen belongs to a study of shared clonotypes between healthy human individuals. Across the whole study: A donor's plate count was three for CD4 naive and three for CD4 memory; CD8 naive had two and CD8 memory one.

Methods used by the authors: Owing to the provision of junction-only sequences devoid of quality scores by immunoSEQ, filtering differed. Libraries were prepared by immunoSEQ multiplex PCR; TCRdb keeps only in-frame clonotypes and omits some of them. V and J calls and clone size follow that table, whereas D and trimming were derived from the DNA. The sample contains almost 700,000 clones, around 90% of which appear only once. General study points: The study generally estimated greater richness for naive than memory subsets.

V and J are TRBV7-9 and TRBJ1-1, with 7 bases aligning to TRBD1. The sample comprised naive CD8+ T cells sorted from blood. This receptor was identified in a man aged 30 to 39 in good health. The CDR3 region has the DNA TGTGCCAGCAGCTCATCAGGGGGTAACACTGAAGCTTTCTTT. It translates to CASSSSGGNTEAFF.